This TCR beta chain is from a study of blood T cell repertoires in COVID-19. Overall study context: Acute and convalescent COVID-19 samples came from the United States, Italy and Spain. T cells, B-cell-depleted T cells, or PBMCs provided the cDNA or gDNA that served as material.

Authors' processing steps: Estimation of nucleated cell counts was performed using reference gene primer amplification. Some clones are missing from TCRdb's copy, which holds only in-frame ones; the method was immunoSEQ multiplex PCR. V, J and clone size are taken as reported in that table, and D and trimming were inferred from the DNA itself. This table has under 350,000 clones, under 90% appearing once. Trimming took 0 bases from V and 8 from J, leaving 13 bases between them. This CDR3 spans 15 amino acids. The V gene's germline CDR1 is SGHTA and CDR2 FQGTGA. This sequence joins TRBV7-3 and TRBJ1-4; possible D gene TRBD1, 5 bases. What was sequenced was peripheral blood. The sequence came from a man aged 50 or older with acute or convalescent COVID-19. This CDR3 reads CASSLTGGLSEKLFF. The CDR3 DNA follows: TGTGCCAGCAGCTTAACGGGGGGTTTAAGCGAAAAACTGTTTTTT.